The table lists the clone carrying this TCR beta chain with many counts. What it binds is unknown. The sample is drawn from a study of identical twins. CDR1 MNHEY and CDR2 SVGAGI come from the germline V gene. V was cut by 2 bases and J by 0 bases, with 8 bases left in between. CDR3 length: 15 amino acids. The study's findings and limits: Insertion counts were lower in abundant cord blood beta clonotypes, a trend that memory repertoires did not show. For monozygotic twins, models underestimated out-of-frame TCR alpha sharing.

Addition of a universal primer site occurred through template switching, and cDNA carried unique molecular identifiers. TCRdb analysed the 5' RACE reads with MiXCR anew, one entry per CDR3 protein. Of fewer than 500,000 distinct CDR3 sequences in the sample, roughly 13% were seen once. These data were also filed under a second study, of yellow fever vaccine responses in identical twins.

This clonotype was obtained from a woman between 18 and 29 years old in good health. Sequenced material: CD4+ T cells sorted from blood. The chain recombines TRBV6-5 with TRBJ2-1; no clear D gene. In nucleotides, the CDR3 is TGTGCCAGCAGTTACCAACCGAGCTCCTACAATGAGCAGTTCTTC. Translation: CASSYQPSSYNEQFF.